The next 20 T cell receptor beta chains were all read from a single sample in a study of response to subunit inactivated influenza vaccine. TCRdb re-analysed the RT-PCR reads in MiXCR, keeping a single row per CDR3 protein. Of around 790,000 distinct CDR3 sequences listed, around 20% are singletons. The input for sequencing was PBMCs from blood, taken more than 4 days after vaccination. The receptors were sampled from a man in his fifties or sixties who received an inactivated influenza vaccine.

The sample holds a few counts of this clonotype. The chain uses TRBV10-1 and TRBJ2-5; D uncertain. Trimming pared 3 bases from V and 5 bases from J, leaving 7 bases between. The V gene's germline CDR1 is WNHNN and CDR2 SYGVQD (reference sequence). The CDR3 runs 12 residues. CDR3 in amino acids: CASSELGETQYF. As DNA, the CDR3 is TGCGCCAGCAGTGAACTGGGGGAGACCCAGTACTTC.

This clonotype was seen a handful of times. This chain uses TRBV11-2 with TRBJ2-1, with 8 bases lining up with TRBD2. V shed 3 bases and J 6 bases; nucleotides not matched to a gene: 16. Per the germline V gene, CDR1 is SGHAT and CDR2 is FQNNGV. This CDR3 region has 18 residues. CDR3: CASSFGGRRAGGSNEQFF. The CDR3 nucleotides read TGTGCCAGCAGCTTTGGGGGCCGTAGGGCGGGGGGAAGCAATGAGCAGTTCTTC.

This clonotype was counted a few times. The chain combines TRBV4-1 with TRBJ1-1; D uncertain. V lost 0 bases and J 3 bases, leaving 11 bases between the germline ends. Germline lookup yields CDR1 MGHRA and CDR2 YSYEKL. The CDR3 consists of 15 residues. The CDR3 sequence is CASSQEGRRHTEAFF. CDR3 DNA sequence: TGCGCCAGCAGCCAAGAAGGACGGAGACACACTGAAGCTTTCTTT.

The genes are TRBV6-2 or TRBV6-3 and TRBJ2-1; TRBD2 agrees at 7 bases. This CDR3 is 15 amino acids long. V trimming: 1 base; J trimming: 4 bases; junction bases outside the gene matches: 4. Germline CDR1 MNHEY, CDR2 SVGEGT. Here the CDR3 DNA reads TGTGCCAGCAGTTACTGGAGCGGGACGTACAATGAGCAGTTCTTC. Translating gives CASSYWSGTYNEQFF.

V and J are TRBV4-2 and TRBJ2-1, with 9 bases identical to TRBD1. The V segment lost 3 bases and the J segment 7 bases; nucleotides outside the gene matches: 10. Germline values: CDR1 LGHNA, CDR2 YNFKEQ. The CDR3 contains 16 residues. The CDR3: CASSQDPGQGGNEQFF. The CDR3 DNA is TGTGCCAGCAGCCAGGATCCGGGACAGGGAGGGAATGAGCAGTTCTTC.

The chain is built from TRBV14 and TRBJ2-1, with 13 positions matching TRBD2. J lost 0 bases, V lost 3 bases, and 5 bases had no gene match. Germline-derived CDR1 and CDR2 are SGHDN and FVKESK. The CDR3 runs 18 residues. The chain's CDR3 is CASSHGLAGVFSYNEQFF. The DNA for the CDR3 is TGTGCCAGCAGCCATGGACTAGCGGGAGTCTTCTCCTACAATGAGCAGTTCTTC.

This clonotype was observed a handful of times. The V gene is TRBV9, the J gene TRBJ2-1; TRBD2 aligns across 7 bases. The CDR3 extends over 15 amino acids. Germline trimming cut 0 bases from V and 9 bases from J; bases unmatched to any gene: 9. Germline CDR1 is SGDLS and CDR2 is YYNGEE. This CDR3 reads CASSVVGGGPAEQFF. CDR3 DNA sequence: TGTGCCAGCAGCGTAGTGGGGGGAGGGCCGGCTGAGCAGTTCTTC.

The chain combines TRBV6-1 with TRBJ2-1, with D maybe TRBD2 (7 bases). This CDR3 has 15 residues. V was pared by 6 bases and J by 5 bases, with 17 bases between. Per the germline V gene, CDR1 is MNHNS and CDR2 is SASEGT. The CDR3 DNA follows: TGTGCCAGCAGAGAGGGGGGGAATCGGGACAATGAGCAGTTCTTC. Translation gives CASREGGNRDNEQFF.

In the case of this clonotype: Germline and junction disagree at one end, which may indicate a read error. The chain uses TRBV5-5 and TRBJ2-3; 9 bases fit TRBD1. The CDR3 loop spans 14 amino acids. Looked up from germline, CDR1 is SGHKS and CDR2 is YYEKEE (reference sequence). CDR3 residues: CASTGTGNTDMQYF. CDR3 DNA sequence: TGTGCCAGCACCGGGACAGGGAACACAGATATGCAGTATTTT.

This clonotype was observed a few times. The V and J genes are TRBV2 and TRBJ2-2, with TRBD2 as a possible D gene (6 bases). CDR3 length: 14 residues. Germline V lookup: CDR1 SNHLY, CDR2 FYNNEI. V was shortened by 7 bases and J by 2 bases, with 11 bases between the two germline ends. The CDR3 bases are TGTGCCAGCAAGGGGACTGTAAACACCGGGGAGCTGTTTTTT. Translation: CASKGTVNTGELFF.

This clonotype was found a few times. The chain couples TRBV6-5 to TRBJ2-2; D possibly matches TRBD1 or TRBD2 (5 bases each). CDR1 is MNHEY, CDR2 SVGAGI, per germline. V was cut by 1 base and J by 2 bases, with 8 bases left in between. CDR3 length: 15 residues. The DNA for the CDR3 is TGTGCCAGCAGTTACTTCGGGGCCAACACCGGGGAGCTGTTTTTT. It is translated as CASSYFGANTGELFF.

This clonotype was seen a few times. The chain couples TRBV28 to TRBJ2-7, with D possibly matching TRBD1 (6 bases). Germline V lookup: CDR1 MDHEN, CDR2 SYDVKM. V lost 6 bases and J lost 6, with 21 bases in between. This CDR3 contains 15 residues. The CDR3, as DNA: TGTGCCAGCAGCCTTATCTCAGGGGCCGCGTTCGAGCAGTACTTC. Translated: CASSLISGAAFEQYF.

This clonotype has at least ten counts. The CDR3 DNA reads TGTGCCAGCAGCCCGTCCCAGGGGCAGAATGAGCAGTTCTTC. The encoded protein is CASSPSQGQNEQFF. This chain joins TRBV7-3 and TRBJ2-1, with D possibly being TRBD1 (6 bases). V lost 5 bases, J lost 7 bases, and 15 bases lay in between. Germline CDR1 SGHTA, CDR2 FQGTGA. The CDR3 runs 14 residues. Supplemented by reference TRBV7-3 and TRBJ2-1, the full variable domain reads GAGVSQTPSNKVTEKGKYVELRCDPISGHTALYWYRQSLGQGPEFLIYFQGTGAADDSGLPNDRFFAVRPEGSVSTLKIQRTERGDSAVYLCASSPSQGQNEQFFGPGTRLTVL.

At least ten counts were recorded for this clonotype. The chain employs TRBV4-3 and TRBJ2-2; D not certain. Germline V gives CDR1 LGHNA, CDR2 YSLEER. The CDR3 consists of 13 residues. V gave up 2 bases and J gave up 7 bases, with 8 bases separating them. CDR3: CASSQPTGGELFF. CDR3 bases: TGCGCCAGCAGCCAACCTACGGGCGGGGAGCTGTTTTTT.

This clonotype has more than one count but fewer than ten. The chain has TRBV7-9 and TRBJ2-5; weak D call: TRBD2 (5 bases). Per the germline V gene, CDR1 is SEHNR and CDR2 is FQNEAQ (reference sequence). Deletions cut 6 bases from V and 3 bases from J, with 11 bases between. The CDR3 is 13 amino acids. For the CDR3, the DNA is TGTGCCAGCAGAAAAGTACTAGAAGAGACCCAGTACTTC. Its translation: CASRKVLEETQYF. The full variable domain, in which reference TRBV7-9 and TRBJ2-5 provide the parts outside the CDR3, is DTGVSQNPRHKITKRGQNVTFRCDPISEHNRLYWYRQTLGQGPEFLTYFQNEAQLEKSRLLSDRFSAERPKGSFSTLEIQRTEQGDSAMYLCASRKVLEETQYFGPGTRLLVL.

In its sample, this clonotype was seen a few times. The chain uses TRBV10-3 and TRBJ1-2; 11 positions agree with TRBD1. The V and J ends lost 11 bases and 6 bases, in that order; junction bases with no gene match: 14. Germline CDR1 reads ENHRY; CDR2 reads SYGVKD. The CDR3 spans 15 residues. The CDR3: CASCSARTGGDGYTF. The CDR3 nucleotides are TGTGCCTCCTGCTCCGCCCGGACAGGGGGCGATGGCTACACCTTC.

This clonotype showed up just a few times. CDR3 DNA: TGCGCCAGCAGCTTGGGTCCAGGGGCGGAGACCCAGTACTTC. Translated: CASSLGPGAETQYF. The chain uses TRBV5-1 and TRBJ2-5; perhaps TRBD1 as D (6 bases). V was shortened by 0 bases and J by 5 bases, with 11 bases between the two germline ends. The CDR3 is 14 amino acids. Per the germline V gene, CDR1 is SGHRS and CDR2 is YFSETQ. The complete variable domain, with remaining parts taken from reference TRBV5-1 and TRBJ2-5, reads KAGVTQTPRYLIKTRGQQVTLSCSPISGHRSVSWYQQTPGQGLQFLFEYFSETQRNKGNFPGRFSGRQFSNSRSEMNVSTLELGDSALYLCASSLGPGAETQYFGPGTRLLVL.

This clonotype has just one count. The rearrangement links TRBV5-4 to TRBJ2-3; D is possibly TRBD2 (7 bases). Germline-derived CDR1 and CDR2 are SGHNT and YYREEE (reference sequence). V was trimmed by 3 bases and J by 3 bases, leaving 26 bases between them. The CDR3 runs 19 residues. The CDR3 region is CASSSPDSAWGGSTDTQYF. DNA of the CDR3: TGTGCCAGCAGCTCCCCCGATTCCGCGTGGGGGGGCTCGACAGATACGCAGTATTTT.

This clonotype has a count of ten or more. V and J are TRBV4-3 and TRBJ2-7, with 7 bases aligning to TRBD1. The ends lost 0 bases at V and 6 bases at J; junction bases unmatched: 2. The germline V gene encodes CDR1 LGHNA and CDR2 YSLEER. There are 13 residues in the CDR3. CDR3 coding DNA: TGCGCCAGCAGCCAAGATAGGGGGCTCGAGCAGTACTTC. Amino acid sequence: CASSQDRGLEQYF.

This clonotype was counted only a few times. V and J are TRBV6-1 and TRBJ1-3; unclear D gene. Trimming took 6 bases from V and 0 from J, leaving 9 bases between them. This CDR3 region has 14 residues. The germline gives CDR1 MNHNS, CDR2 SASEGT. The CDR3, as DNA: TGTGCCAGCAGCTCGATGTTCTCTGGAAACACCATATATTTT. Translated, it gives CASSSMFSGNTIYF.